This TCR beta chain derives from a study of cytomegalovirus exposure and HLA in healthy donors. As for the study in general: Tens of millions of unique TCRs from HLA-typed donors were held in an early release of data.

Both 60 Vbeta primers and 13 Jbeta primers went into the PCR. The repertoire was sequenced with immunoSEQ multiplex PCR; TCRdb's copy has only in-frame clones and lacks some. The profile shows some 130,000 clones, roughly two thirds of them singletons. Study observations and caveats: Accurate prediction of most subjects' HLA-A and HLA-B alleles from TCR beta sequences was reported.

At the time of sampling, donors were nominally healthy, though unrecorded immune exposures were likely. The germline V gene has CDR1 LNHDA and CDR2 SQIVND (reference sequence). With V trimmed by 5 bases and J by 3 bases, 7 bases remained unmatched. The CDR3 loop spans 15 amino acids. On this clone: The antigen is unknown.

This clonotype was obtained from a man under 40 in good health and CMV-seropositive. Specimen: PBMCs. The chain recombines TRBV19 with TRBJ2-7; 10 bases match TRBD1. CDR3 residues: CASSPRTGGNYEQYF. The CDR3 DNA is TGTGCCAGTAGTCCCCGGACAGGGGGAAACTACGAGCAGTACTTC.